The rows below give T cell receptor beta chains drawn from one sample of a study of early T cells in non-severe SARS-CoV-2 infection. MiXCR, run by TCRdb on the 5' RACE reads, gives a single entry per CDR3 protein. The sample records about 110,000 distinct CDR3 sequences, 12% being singletons. Sequencing was done on a sample of whole blood. All receptors derive from an adult who was a healthcare worker with PCR-confirmed SARS-CoV-2 infection or an uninfected control (not recorded which). Each CDR3 is given with its conserved first and last residue. The D gene is left open where the match is weak.

J gene: TRBJ1-1
D gene: TRBD1
V gene: TRBV6-6
CDR3 protein: CATTDRASGNTEAFF

J gene: TRBJ1-2
D gene: TRBD1
V gene: TRBV12-3/TRBV12-4
CDR3 protein: CASRKGALKYGYTF

J gene: TRBJ2-3
D gene: .
V gene: TRBV12-5
CDR3 protein: CASGLGQPADTQYF

J gene: TRBJ2-7
D gene: .
V gene: TRBV11-3
CDR3 protein: CASSYRTPPYEQYF

J gene: TRBJ2-7
D gene: .
V gene: TRBV24-1
CDR3 protein: CATSDTGTDLYEQYF

J gene: TRBJ2-7
D gene: .
V gene: TRBV29-1
CDR3 protein: CSVASPYEQYF

J gene: TRBJ2-1
D gene: .
V gene: TRBV18
CDR3 protein: CASSQRTARTSYNEQFF

J gene: TRBJ1-1
D gene: .
V gene: TRBV6-1
CDR3 protein: CASSDGQLRRNEAFF

J gene: TRBJ2-1
D gene: TRBD1
V gene: TRBV5-1
CDR3 protein: CASSEPGQNNEQFF

J gene: TRBJ2-7
D gene: TRBD1
V gene: TRBV18
CDR3 protein: CASSPTGTVNEQYF

J gene: TRBJ2-5
D gene: .
V gene: TRBV29-1
CDR3 protein: CSVEGTYGESQYF

J gene: TRBJ2-1
D gene: TRBD2
V gene: TRBV24-1
CDR3 protein: CATRRTSGDSNEQFF

J gene: TRBJ2-1
D gene: TRBD2
V gene: TRBV4-2
CDR3 protein: CASSQAAPGLAFF

J gene: TRBJ1-6
D gene: .
V gene: TRBV20-1
CDR3 protein: CSAADGANSPLHF

J gene: TRBJ2-1
D gene: .
V gene: TRBV5-1
CDR3 protein: CASSPWTGPYNEQFF

J gene: TRBJ2-5
D gene: .
V gene: TRBV20-1
CDR3 protein: CSARTDGETQYF

J gene: TRBJ2-7
D gene: .
V gene: TRBV12-3/TRBV12-4
CDR3 protein: CASSFPGPYEQYF

J gene: TRBJ1-2
D gene: TRBD1
V gene: TRBV5-1
CDR3 protein: CASSLATGANYGYTF

J gene: TRBJ2-4
D gene: .
V gene: TRBV28
CDR3 protein: CASSQGSPKNIQYF

J gene: TRBJ1-5
D gene: .
V gene: TRBV20-1
CDR3 protein: CSAGTSNNRPQHF

J gene: TRBJ1-3
D gene: .
V gene: TRBV7-2
CDR3 protein: CASSYQRNTIYF

J gene: TRBJ1-1
D gene: .
V gene: TRBV27
CDR3 protein: CASSPPLPNTEAFF

J gene: TRBJ2-7
D gene: .
V gene: TRBV7-2
CDR3 protein: CASSSLGGAEQYF

J gene: TRBJ2-3
D gene: TRBD1
V gene: TRBV7-9
CDR3 protein: CASTPGGSFTDTQYF

J gene: TRBJ2-7
D gene: .
V gene: TRBV12-5
CDR3 protein: CASGSGRGKASYEQYF

J gene: TRBJ2-7
D gene: TRBD2
V gene: TRBV7-9
CDR3 protein: CASNLAGGPPEQYF

J gene: TRBJ2-1
D gene: TRBD1
V gene: TRBV24-1
CDR3 protein: CATSASDRGGNNEQFF

J gene: TRBJ2-1
D gene: .
V gene: TRBV7-2
CDR3 protein: CASSSHQYEQFF

J gene: TRBJ2-1
D gene: TRBD2
V gene: TRBV27
CDR3 protein: CASSLGRSSGRVGEQFF

J gene: TRBJ2-2
D gene: TRBD1
V gene: TRBV2
CDR3 protein: CVSSGDRGNTGELFF

J gene: TRBJ2-3
D gene: .
V gene: TRBV25-1
CDR3 protein: CASQSRASGTDTQYF

J gene: TRBJ1-2
D gene: TRBD1
V gene: TRBV12-3/TRBV12-4
CDR3 protein: CASSPLNRGGYGYTF

J gene: TRBJ2-3
D gene: TRBD2
V gene: TRBV14
CDR3 protein: CASSQALRSGAHDTQYF

J gene: TRBJ2-3
D gene: .
V gene: TRBV20-1
CDR3 protein: CSAKTSTDTQYF

J gene: TRBJ2-6
D gene: .
V gene: TRBV3-1
CDR3 protein: CASSHLRGALGANVLTF

J gene: TRBJ1-2
D gene: .
V gene: TRBV29-1
CDR3 protein: CSVLQGSGYTF

J gene: TRBJ2-1
D gene: .
V gene: TRBV7-9
CDR3 protein: CASSLVSDVQFF

J gene: TRBJ2-3
D gene: TRBD1
V gene: TRBV9
CDR3 protein: CASSPRTGDVTDTQYF

J gene: TRBJ2-5
D gene: .
V gene: TRBV5-1
CDR3 protein: CASSRDIETQYF

J gene: TRBJ1-2
D gene: TRBD1
V gene: TRBV6-1
CDR3 protein: CASSGGQGNYGYTF

J gene: TRBJ1-1
D gene: .
V gene: TRBV5-1
CDR3 protein: CASSTNQGMNTEAFF

J gene: TRBJ1-1
D gene: TRBD1
V gene: TRBV29-1
CDR3 protein: CSVEGEGASEAFF

J gene: TRBJ1-5
D gene: TRBD1
V gene: TRBV30
CDR3 protein: CAWSGGQGTSNQPQHF

J gene: TRBJ2-7
D gene: .
V gene: TRBV3-1
CDR3 protein: CASSQIQGTYEQYF

J gene: TRBJ2-5
D gene: .
V gene: TRBV7-3
CDR3 protein: CASSRSLGETQYF

J gene: TRBJ2-5
D gene: .
V gene: TRBV12-3/TRBV12-4
CDR3 protein: CASSPMETGETQYF

J gene: TRBJ1-3
D gene: .
V gene: TRBV28
CDR3 protein: CASTGSGNTIYF

J gene: TRBJ1-4
D gene: .
V gene: TRBV6-6
CDR3 protein: CASSPNSAANEKLFF

J gene: TRBJ2-7
D gene: TRBD1
V gene: TRBV11-3
CDR3 protein: CASSSGTGGGHEQYF

J gene: TRBJ2-2
D gene: .
V gene: TRBV3-1
CDR3 protein: CASSQDLGTGELFF

J gene: TRBJ2-2
D gene: .
V gene: TRBV6-2/TRBV6-3
CDR3 protein: CASRAGPGELFF

J gene: TRBJ2-1
D gene: .
V gene: TRBV20-1
CDR3 protein: CSARQFNEQFF

J gene: TRBJ2-3
D gene: .
V gene: TRBV5-8
CDR3 protein: CASSLGGAVRDTQYF